These 14 T cell receptor beta chains originate from one sample sequenced in a study of cytomegalovirus exposure and HLA in healthy donors. Primers for the PCR totalled 60 Vbeta and 13 Jbeta. The table came from immunoSEQ multiplex PCR; TCRdb's copy has only in-frame clones and leaves some out. Of about 160,000 clones listed, roughly 79% are singletons. Sequenced: PBMCs. The receptors shown here come from a woman aged 45-59 years in good health and CMV-seronegative.

CDR3 nucleotide sequence: TGTGCCAGCAGCCTCCGGGACAGATACACTGAAGCTTTCTTT. It codes for CASSLRDRYTEAFF. The rearrangement joins TRBV7-9 to TRBJ1-1, with 7 bases lining up with TRBD1. V gave up 5 bases and J gave up 3 bases; unmatched junction bases: 6. Germline V gene sequence: CDR1 SEHNR, CDR2 FQNEAQ (reference sequence). The length of the CDR3 is 14 residues.

The chain carries TRBV28 and TRBJ1-2; 11 bases align to TRBD1. Losses at the gene ends were 4 bases for V and 6 bases for J; bases not matched to a gene: 10. CDR3 length: 16 residues. Germline CDR1 MDHEN, CDR2 SYDVKM. CDR3 DNA sequence: TGTGCCAGCAGTTCCCATCAGGACAGGGGGCTCGATGGCTACACCTTC. Translated: CASSSHQDRGLDGYTF.

The genes are TRBV7-9 and TRBJ2-3, with D possibly being TRBD1 (5 bases). CDR1 and CDR2 from the germline V gene are SEHNR and FQNEAQ (reference sequence). The CDR3 is 15 amino acids. Trimming took 5 bases from V and 2 from J, leaving 14 bases between them. CDR3 amino acids: CASSRRSGSTDTQYF. In DNA form, the CDR3 reads TGTGCCAGCAGCCGTAGGTCAGGGTCCACAGATACGCAGTATTTT.

V is TRBV5-6 and J is TRBJ1-5, with 7 nucleotides matching TRBD1. The J segment lost 9 bases and the V segment lost 4 bases, leaving 16 bases of the junction unmatched. In germline, CDR1 is SGHDT, CDR2 YYEEEE. This CDR3 is 16 amino acids long. CDR3 DNA sequence: TGTGCCAGCAGCATACAGGACAGGTGGAACCATCGGCCCCAGCATTTT. Translation: CASSIQDRWNHRPQHF.

V is TRBV29-1 and J is TRBJ2-7, with D maybe TRBD1 (5 bases). CDR1 and CDR2 from the germline V gene are SQVTM and ANQGSEA. CDR3 length equals 12 residues. V gave up 4 bases and J gave up 0 bases, with 7 bases separating them. The chain's CDR3 is CSVGQNSYEQYF. The DNA for the CDR3 is TGCAGCGTTGGACAGAACTCCTACGAGCAGTACTTC.

The chain joins TRBV7-8 to TRBJ2-5; no clear D gene. The CDR3 is 13 amino acids. The germline V gene encodes CDR1 SGHVS and CDR2 FQNEAQ. The V and J ends lost 4 bases and 3 bases respectively, with 9 bases between them. The CDR3 here is CASSSIGEETQYF. The CDR3 region has the DNA TGTGCCAGCAGCTCGATTGGAGAAGAGACCCAGTACTTC.

The V call is TRBV7-2, the J call TRBJ2-1, with TRBD2 matching 11 bases. With V trimmed by 5 bases and J by 5 bases, 5 bases remained unmatched. Germline CDR1 is SGHTA and CDR2 is FQGNSA. This CDR3 has 15 residues. CDR3 sequence reads: CASSPGTSGHNEQFF. CDR3 DNA sequence: TGTGCCAGCAGCCCCGGGACTAGCGGACACAATGAGCAGTTCTTC.

Note on this clone: At one of its ends the junction is not consistent with the germline gene, which may arise from a read error. The chain uses TRBV6-5 and TRBJ2-7; D is perhaps TRBD1 (5 bases). The germline V gene has CDR1 MNHEY and CDR2 SVGAGI. The CDR3 is made up of 16 amino acids. CDR3 region: CASSYMIQAPSSEQYF. CDR3 sequence (DNA): TGTGCCAGCAGTTACATGATACAGGCCCCCTCCTCCGAGCAGTACTTC.

The rearrangement joins TRBV7-2 to TRBJ2-3, with 9 bases that match TRBD1. This CDR3 spans 15 amino acids. V lost 2 bases and J lost 4; bases outside the gene matches: 4. Germline assignment: CDR1 SGHTA and CDR2 FQGNSA. The CDR3, as DNA: TGTGCCAGCAGCTTAACAGGGGGCATCGCAGATACGCAGTATTTT. It codes for CASSLTGGIADTQYF.

This CDR3 is CASRKSGVGEQFF. In nucleotides, the CDR3 is TGTGCCAGCCGGAAAAGCGGGGTGGGTGAGCAGTTCTTC. The chain recombines TRBV11-3 with TRBJ2-1; 7 bases map to TRBD2. This CDR3 spans 13 amino acids. J was trimmed by 9 bases and V by 8 bases; bases with no gene match: 10. Germline V gene lookup returns CDR1 SGHNT and CDR2 YENEEA.

This clone appeared a single time. V and J are TRBV7-2 and TRBJ1-2, with D unclear. The CDR3 sequence is 12 residues long. Germline V gene sequence: CDR1 SGHTA, CDR2 FQGNSA. The germline V and J ends were trimmed by 4 bases and 7 bases, with 10 bases remaining between them. CDR3 amino acids: CASSSRAGGYTF. The CDR3 DNA follows: TGTGCCAGCAGCTCCCGGGCGGGTGGCTACACCTTC.

V usage is TRBV6-6 and J usage is TRBJ1-2; 10 bases are a match to TRBD1. CDR3 length equals 15 residues. The junction had 2 bases not matched to a gene; V was cut back by 2 bases and J by 2 bases. Germline-derived CDR1 and CDR2 are MNHNY and SVGAGI (reference sequence). The CDR3 spells CASSYPGQGNYGYTF. The CDR3 DNA reads as TGTGCCAGCAGTTACCCGGGACAGGGGAACTATGGCTACACCTTC.

V and J are TRBV6-5 and TRBJ2-5, with 10 bases that match TRBD2. The J call may be faulty, since TRBJ2-7 better matches the DNA end. CDR3 length: 14 residues. The germline gives CDR1 MNHEY, CDR2 SVGAGI. CDR3 sequence reads: CASKRLAGVYEQYF. The CDR3 DNA is TGTGCCAGCAAAAGGCTAGCGGGGGTCTACGAGCAGTACTTC.

The V call is TRBV19, the J call TRBJ1-1, with D possibly matching TRBD1 (5 bases). The V gene's germline CDR1 is LNHDA and CDR2 SQIVND (reference sequence). The CDR3 contains 16 residues. V was shortened by 0 bases and J by 0 bases, with 11 bases between the two germline ends. CDR3 coding DNA: TGTGCCAGTAGTATAGATCGTAGGGGTTTGAACACTGAAGCTTTCTTT. Its translation is CASSIDRRGLNTEAFF.